This T cell receptor beta chain originates from a study of beta chain features in type 1 diabetes. Regarding the study as a whole: In all four CD4+ subsets, TCRB CDR3 length was significantly, moderately reduced in type 1 diabetes.

Reverse transcription of all isolated RNA meant that expressed TCRB transcripts were sequenced. Sequenced by immunoSEQ multiplex PCR; TCRdb stores in-frame clones only, minus some. The table lists 350,000 to 400,000 clones, over 9.5% of them singletons, with around 0.0099% in the top ten. Germline CDR1 is MNHEY and CDR2 is SMNVEV (reference sequence). The CDR3 is 15 amino acids. The V end was cut by 5 bases, the J end by 4 bases, with 17 bases between. CD45RO/CCR7/CD25/CD127/CD95/CD27 sorting isolated CD4+ naive, central memory, regulatory and stem cell-like memory cells. This clone appeared a few times. Its antigen is not identified.

This receptor was obtained from a woman between 18 and 29 years old with type 1 diabetes. The V gene is TRBV27, the J gene TRBJ1-1, with no clear D. Sequencing was done on a sample of naive CD4+ T cells from blood. The CDR3 coding sequence is TGTGCCAGCAGTCCTCATGGCGGGGTATTCACTGAAGCTTTCTTT. Translating gives CASSPHGGVFTEAFF.